This record concerns one T cell receptor beta chain sequence. Its antigen is not known. These data come from a study of shared clonotypes between healthy human individuals. The CDR3 consists of 11 residues. V shed 4 bases and J shed 14 bases, with 13 bases lying between them. The germline V gene has CDR1 SGHRS and CDR2 YFSETQ. CD8 cells classed as naive were CD45RO-negative and positively selected for CCR7, excluding terminally differentiated effector memory CD45RA+ cells. Study-level findings and limits: Since donors were few, the genetic and exposure-history diversity represented was limited. Shared clonotypes across all four donors exceeded non-shared ones in generation probability.

The method was immunoSEQ multiplex PCR; TCRdb's version includes in-frame clones alone and lacks a portion of them. The sample shows hundreds of thousands of clones, about 95% of them seen only once. The chain is built from TRBV5-1 and TRBJ2-1, with D hard to call. The sequencing sample was made of naive CD8+ T cells sorted from blood. This TCR came from a woman aged 30 to 39 in good health. The CDR3 nucleotides are TGCGCCAGCAGCCATAGCCAGGAAAAGTTCTTC. Its protein is CASSHSQEKFF.